This is a list of T cell receptor beta chains from one sample in a study of Ad26.COV2.S vaccination and SARS-CoV-2 variants. Repertoires were generated with immunoSEQ multiplex PCR, while TCRdb's copy carries only in-frame clones and drops some. The sample carries 450,000 to 550,000 clones, roughly nine tenths recorded once. The source was peripheral blood, collected in a trial of Ad26.COV2.S vaccine versus placebo. The receptors shown here come from a person between 18 and 59 years old who received the Ad26.COV2.S COVID-19 vaccine or a placebo. Each CDR3 is given with its conserved first and last residue. D genes are given only for firm matches. Expanded clones get a size class; other rows say once, few or many, or leave the size out.

size: NA; D: TRBD1; V: TRBV30; J: TRBJ1-2; CDR3: CAWSVPGGGGYTF; DNA: TGTGCCTGGAGTGTGCCAGGGGGTGGGGGCTACACCTTC
size: NA; D: TRBD2; V: TRBV19; J: TRBJ2-7; CDR3: CASSMGLAGALYEQYF; DNA: TGTGCCAGTAGTATGGGACTAGCGGGAGCCTTGTACGAGCAGTACTTC
size: NA; D: TRBD1; V: TRBV28; J: TRBJ2-2; CDR3: CASSSQGAGTGELFF; DNA: TGTGCCAGCAGTTCACAGGGGGCTGGCACCGGGGAGCTGTTTTTT
size: NA; D: NA; V: TRBV6-2/TRBV6-3; J: TRBJ2-3; CDR3: CASSYPDLGTQYF; DNA: TGTGCCAGCAGTTACCCCGATCTAGGTACGCAGTATTTT
size: few; D: NA; V: TRBV6-2/TRBV6-3; J: TRBJ2-6; CDR3: CASSNQVGGANVLTF; DNA: TGTGCCAGCAGTAACCAAGTAGGTGGGGCCAACGTCCTGACTTTC
size: once; D: NA; V: TRBV6-1; J: TRBJ1-5; CDR3: CASSEARSFGNQPQHF; DNA: TGTGCCAGCAGTGAAGCGCGCTCGTTCGGCAATCAGCCCCAGCATTTT
size: NA; D: NA; V: TRBV29-1; J: TRBJ1-2; CDR3: CSVEESWGVNYGYTF; DNA: TGCAGCGTTGAGGAGAGTTGGGGAGTTAACTATGGCTACACCTTC
size: NA; D: NA; V: TRBV9; J: TRBJ2-1; CDR3: CASSVLGGSYNEQFF; DNA: TGTGCCAGCAGCGTCCTAGGGGGGTCCTACAATGAGCAGTTCTTC
size: NA; D: TRBD1; V: TRBV4-2; J: TRBJ1-6; CDR3: CASRDPGQGFYNSPLHF; DNA: TGTGCCAGCAGAGACCCGGGACAGGGCTTTTATAATTCACCCCTCCACTTT
size: NA; D: TRBD2; V: TRBV4-2; J: TRBJ2-5; CDR3: CASSPREVAGPEAQETQYF; DNA: TGTGCCAGCAGCCCCAGGGAGGTAGCGGGACCCGAGGCCCAAGAGACCCAGTACTTC
size: NA; D: NA; V: TRBV2; J: TRBJ2-5; CDR3: CASSLQGGEETQYF; DNA: TGTGCCAGCAGTTTACAGGGTGGGGAAGAGACCCAGTACTTC
size: NA; D: TRBD1; V: TRBV6-2/TRBV6-3; J: TRBJ2-7; CDR3: CASRYRGTYEQYF; DNA: TGTGCCAGCAGATACAGGGGTACATACGAGCAGTACTTC
size: NA; D: NA; V: TRBV2; J: TRBJ2-7; CDR3: CASSDGVGDHEQYF; DNA: TGTGCCAGCAGTGACGGAGTCGGTGACCACGAGCAGTACTTC
size: NA; D: NA; V: TRBV19; J: TRBJ1-2; CDR3: CASSPSRGGFLGGYTF; DNA: TGTGCCAGTAGCCCATCGAGGGGGGGCTTTCTCGGTGGCTACACCTTC
size: NA; D: TRBD1; V: TRBV9; J: TRBJ1-2; CDR3: CASSVSAGGNGYTF; DNA: TGTGCCAGCAGCGTATCGGCAGGGGGCAATGGCTACACCTTC
size: NA; D: NA; V: TRBV27; J: TRBJ1-1; CDR3: CASSPFGITTEAFF; DNA: TGTGCCAGCAGTCCATTCGGAATCACCACTGAAGCTTTCTTT
size: once; D: NA; V: TRBV27; J: TRBJ2-3; CDR3: CASSTLSTDTQYF; DNA: TGTGCCAGCAGTACCCTTAGCACAGATACGCAGTATTTT
size: NA; D: NA; V: TRBV29-1; J: TRBJ1-2; CDR3: CSVRRQSSNYGYTF; DNA: TGCAGCGTCCGAAGACAGTCATCAAACTATGGCTACACCTTC
size: NA; D: NA; V: TRBV6-5; J: TRBJ2-2; CDR3: CASRLTGEYPGELFF; DNA: TGTGCCAGCAGGCTGACAGGCGAATACCCCGGGGAGCTGTTTTTT
size: NA; D: NA; V: TRBV12-2; J: TRBJ1-6; CDR3: CASRSPRGHGSPLHF; DNA: TGTGCAAGTCGCTCCCCCCGGGGGCACGGCTCACCCCTCCACTTT
size: NA; D: NA; V: TRBV14; J: TRBJ2-7; CDR3: CASSSYYEQYF; DNA: TGTGCCAGCAGCTCGTACTACGAGCAGTACTTC
size: NA; D: TRBD1; V: TRBV29-1; J: TRBJ1-4; CDR3: CSVKTGANEKLFF; DNA: TGCAGCGTGAAGACAGGGGCAAATGAAAAACTGTTTTTT
size: once; D: NA; V: TRBV30; J: TRBJ2-1; CDR3: CAWSDSSRDEQFF; DNA: TGTGCCTGGAGTGACTCCAGCCGGGATGAGCAGTTCTTC
size: NA; D: NA; V: TRBV9; J: TRBJ1-6; CDR3: CASSVGANYNSPLHF; DNA: TGTGCCAGCAGCGTAGGGGCAAACTATAATTCACCCCTCCACTTT
size: NA; D: NA; V: TRBV28; J: TRBJ2-2; CDR3: CASSLYRMTGGVFGGELFF; DNA: TGTGCCAGCAGTCTGTACCGCATGACAGGAGGGGTTTTCGGCGGGGAGCTGTTTTTT
size: few; D: NA; V: TRBV19; J: TRBJ1-5; CDR3: CASSIGPGNQPQHF; DNA: TGTGCCAGTAGTATCGGTCCGGGAAATCAGCCCCAGCATTTT
size: NA; D: NA; V: TRBV19; J: TRBJ1-3; CDR3: CASTKGGAAGNTIYF; DNA: TGTGCCAGTACCAAGGGGGGGGCTGCTGGAAACACCATATATTTT
size: NA; D: NA; V: TRBV28; J: TRBJ1-2; CDR3: CASTEDGFYGYTF; DNA: TGTGCCAGCACCGAGGACGGGTTTTATGGCTACACCTTC
size: NA; D: NA; V: TRBV4-1; J: TRBJ2-2; CDR3: CASSHGDRPRHTGELFF; DNA: TGCGCCAGCAGCCATGGTGACAGACCGCGACACACCGGGGAGCTGTTTTTT
size: NA; D: NA; V: TRBV4-3; J: TRBJ2-7; CDR3: CASSRGLTYEQYF; DNA: TGCGCCAGCAGCCGAGGGCTAACCTACGAGCAGTACTTC
size: NA; D: NA; V: TRBV6-2/TRBV6-3; J: TRBJ2-5; CDR3: CASSRSLGPPEGETQYF; DNA: TGTGCCAGCAGTCGTAGCTTAGGACCCCCGGAAGGGGAGACCCAGTACTTC
size: NA; D: NA; V: TRBV6-1; J: TRBJ1-4; CDR3: CASSEAQSGSEKLFF; DNA: TGTGCCAGCAGTGAAGCGCAATCAGGGAGTGAAAAACTGTTTTTT
size: NA; D: NA; V: TRBV11-1; J: TRBJ2-7; CDR3: CASSLNRGSRYEQYF; DNA: TGTGCCAGCAGCTTAAACCGGGGGTCCCGCTACGAGCAGTACTTC
size: NA; D: TRBD1; V: TRBV6-2/TRBV6-3; J: TRBJ2-7; CDR3: CASSYVGQGFHEQYF; DNA: TGTGCCAGCAGTTACGTGGGACAGGGGTTTCACGAGCAGTACTTC
size: NA; D: TRBD1; V: TRBV18; J: TRBJ2-7; CDR3: CASSPGTGTYEQYF; DNA: TGTGCCAGCTCACCCGGGACAGGGACCTACGAGCAGTACTTC
size: NA; D: NA; V: TRBV7-9; J: TRBJ2-1; CDR3: CASSFGGPSYNEQFF; DNA: TGTGCCAGCAGCTTCGGGGGACCCTCCTACAATGAGCAGTTCTTC
size: few; D: NA; V: TRBV18; J: TRBJ1-6; CDR3: CASSPPGFNSPLHF; DNA: TGTGCCAGCTCACCACCGGGCTTTAATTCACCCCTCCACTTT
size: NA; D: TRBD1; V: TRBV28; J: TRBJ1-5; CDR3: CASSARDSQNQPQHF; DNA: TGTGCCAGCAGTGCGCGGGACAGTCAAAATCAGCCCCAGCATTTT
size: NA; D: NA; V: TRBV9; J: TRBJ2-3; CDR3: CASSSRDLYTDTQYF; DNA: TGTGCCAGCAGCTCCCGGGACTTGTACACAGATACGCAGTATTTT
size: NA; D: NA; V: TRBV6-5; J: TRBJ1-2; CDR3: CASRPTGTNYGYTF; DNA: TGTGCCAGCAGACCTACAGGGACTAACTATGGCTACACCTTC
size: NA; D: TRBD1; V: TRBV18; J: TRBJ1-3; CDR3: CASSPVPGTGIGNTIYF; DNA: TGTGCCAGCTCACCTGTCCCCGGGACAGGGATAGGAAACACCATATATTTT
size: NA; D: TRBD1; V: TRBV5-4; J: TRBJ1-6; CDR3: CASRTGEGSPLHF; DNA: TGTGCCAGCAGGACAGGGGAGGGTTCACCCCTCCACTTT
size: NA; D: NA; V: TRBV7-2; J: TRBJ2-1; CDR3: CASSTQAYNEQFF; DNA: TGTGCCAGCAGCACTCAAGCCTACAATGAGCAGTTCTTC
size: NA; D: TRBD2; V: TRBV7-9; J: TRBJ2-5; CDR3: CASSSLAGVGTQYF; DNA: TGTGCCAGCAGCTCCTTGGCGGGGGTAGGGACCCAGTACTTC
size: NA; D: NA; V: TRBV10-3; J: TRBJ1-1; CDR3: CAISEFEGVGAFF; DNA: TGTGCCATCAGTGAGTTTGAGGGGGTGGGCGCTTTCTTT
size: NA; D: NA; V: TRBV6-5; J: TRBJ2-1; CDR3: CASSQTFREQFF; DNA: TGTGCCAGCAGTCAGACATTCCGTGAGCAGTTCTTC
size: NA; D: NA; V: TRBV27; J: TRBJ2-2; CDR3: CASSLRQANTGELFF; DNA: TGTGCCAGCAGTCTCCGACAGGCGAACACCGGGGAGCTGTTTTTT
size: NA; D: NA; V: TRBV3-1/TRBV3-2; J: TRBJ2-2; CDR3: CASSQLGYSGELFF; DNA: TGTGCCAGCAGCCAACTGGGGTACTCGGGGGAGCTGTTTTTT
size: NA; D: NA; V: TRBV18; J: TRBJ2-5; CDR3: CASSFASQETQYF; DNA: TGTGCCAGCTCATTCGCTAGCCAAGAGACCCAGTACTTC
size: NA; D: TRBD2; V: TRBV7-3; J: TRBJ2-1; CDR3: CASSLSGRAANEQFF; DNA: TGTGCCAGCAGCTTGAGCGGGAGGGCCGCCAATGAGCAGTTCTTC
size: NA; D: NA; V: TRBV7-9; J: TRBJ2-7; CDR3: CASSLGPGQTSYEQYF; DNA: TGTGCCAGCAGCTTAGGCCCGGGACAAACCTCCTACGAGCAGTACTTC
size: NA; D: NA; V: TRBV7-6; J: TRBJ1-1; CDR3: CASRLGVANTEAFF; DNA: TGTGCCAGCAGGTTAGGGGTGGCGAACACTGAAGCTTTCTTT
size: few; D: TRBD2; V: TRBV30; J: TRBJ2-5; CDR3: CAWKGLAATEETQYF; DNA: TGTGCCTGGAAGGGACTAGCGGCGACCGAAGAGACCCAGTACTTC
size: NA; D: TRBD2; V: TRBV27; J: TRBJ2-7; CDR3: CASSAQWSGTSGPYEQYF; DNA: TGTGCCAGCAGTGCTCAGTGGTCGGGGACTAGCGGGCCCTACGAGCAGTACTTC